This TCR beta chain was sequenced in a study of OX40 agonist ivuxolimab in advanced cancers. Comments on this clone: What it binds is unknown.

Findings and caveats of the study: Blood T cells, both CD4+ and CD8+, expanded clonally by week 6 at 0.1 to 3.0 mg/kg.

Repertoires were generated with immunoSEQ multiplex PCR, while TCRdb's copy carries only in-frame clones and drops some. Seen here are 65,000 to 80,000 clones, roughly 92% observed once, and the top ten hold approximately 11%. The CDR3 runs to 15 residues. Trimming took off 0 bases at V and 6 bases at J, with 15 bases between the two ends. In germline, CDR1 is SGHDT, CDR2 YYEEEE. The clonotype was recovered from an adult with an advanced solid tumor such as melanoma, head and neck, liver or kidney cancer. Material: CD4+ or CD8+ T cells sorted from blood, obtained in a trial of the OX40 agonist ivuxolimab. The V gene is TRBV5-6, the J gene TRBJ1-1, with a tentative D call TRBD1 (6 bases). This chain's CDR3 is CASSLGGGVLSEAFF. The DNA for the CDR3 is TGTGCCAGCAGCTTGGGTGGGGGCGTCTTATCTGAAGCTTTCTTT.